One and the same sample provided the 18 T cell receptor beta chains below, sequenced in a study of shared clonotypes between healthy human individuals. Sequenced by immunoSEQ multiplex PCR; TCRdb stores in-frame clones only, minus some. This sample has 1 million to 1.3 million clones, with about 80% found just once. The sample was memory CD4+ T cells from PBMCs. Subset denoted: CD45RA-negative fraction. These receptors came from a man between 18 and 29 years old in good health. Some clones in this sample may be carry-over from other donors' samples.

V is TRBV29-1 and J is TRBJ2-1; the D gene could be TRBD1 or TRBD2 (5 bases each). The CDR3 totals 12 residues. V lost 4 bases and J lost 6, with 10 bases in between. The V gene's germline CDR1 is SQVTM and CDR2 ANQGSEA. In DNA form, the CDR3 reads TGCAGCGTTGTACCAGGGAGCAATGAGCAGTTCTTC. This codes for CSVVPGSNEQFF.

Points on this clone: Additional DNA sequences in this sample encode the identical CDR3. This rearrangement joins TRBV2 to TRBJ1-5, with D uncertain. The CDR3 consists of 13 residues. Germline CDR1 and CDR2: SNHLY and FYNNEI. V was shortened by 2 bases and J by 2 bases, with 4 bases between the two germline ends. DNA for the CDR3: TGTGCCAGCAGTGAAAGGGGCAATCAGCCCCAGCATTTT. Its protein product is CASSERGNQPQHF.

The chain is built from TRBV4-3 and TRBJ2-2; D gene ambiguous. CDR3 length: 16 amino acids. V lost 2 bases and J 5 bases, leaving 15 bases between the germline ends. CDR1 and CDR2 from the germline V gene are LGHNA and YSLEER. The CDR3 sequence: CASSQTMRSQTGELFF. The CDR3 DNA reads TGCGCCAGCAGCCAAACCATGCGGAGCCAAACCGGGGAGCTGTTTTTT.

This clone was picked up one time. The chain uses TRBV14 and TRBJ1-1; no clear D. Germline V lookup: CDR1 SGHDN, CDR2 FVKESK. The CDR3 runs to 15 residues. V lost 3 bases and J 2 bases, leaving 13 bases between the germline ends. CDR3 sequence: CASSQTWGTNTEAFF. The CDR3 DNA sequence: TGTGCCAGCAGCCAGACCTGGGGAACCAACACTGAAGCTTTCTTT. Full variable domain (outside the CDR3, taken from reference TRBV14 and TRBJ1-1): EAGVTQFPSHSVIEKGQTVTLRCDPISGHDNLYWYRRVMGKEIKFLLHFVKESKQDESGMPNNRFLAERTGGTYSTLKVQPAELEDSGVYFCASSQTWGTNTEAFFGQGTRLTVV.

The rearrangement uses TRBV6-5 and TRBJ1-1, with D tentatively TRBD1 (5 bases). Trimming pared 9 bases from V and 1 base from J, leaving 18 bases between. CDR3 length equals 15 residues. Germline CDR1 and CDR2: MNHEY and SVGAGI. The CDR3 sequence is CASVPGYAGNTEAFF. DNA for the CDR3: TGTGCCAGTGTCCCAGGGTACGCGGGGAACACTGAAGCTTTCTTT.

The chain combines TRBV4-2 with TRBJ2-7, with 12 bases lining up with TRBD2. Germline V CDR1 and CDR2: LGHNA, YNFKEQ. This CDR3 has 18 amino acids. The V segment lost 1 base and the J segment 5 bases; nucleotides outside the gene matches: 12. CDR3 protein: CASSQVGLAGGRSNEQYF. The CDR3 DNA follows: TGTGCCAGCAGCCAAGTTGGTCTAGCGGGAGGGAGGAGCAACGAGCAGTACTTC.

The CDR3 sequence is CSVETGAETQYF. The CDR3 DNA is TGCAGCGTTGAAACGGGGGCAGAGACCCAGTACTTC. V usage is TRBV29-1 and J usage is TRBJ2-5; possibly TRBD1 or TRBD2 for D (6 bases each). Germline V lookup: CDR1 SQVTM, CDR2 ANQGSEA. CDR3 length: 12 residues. The V gene lost 2 bases and the J gene lost 4 bases, with 8 bases spanning the gap.

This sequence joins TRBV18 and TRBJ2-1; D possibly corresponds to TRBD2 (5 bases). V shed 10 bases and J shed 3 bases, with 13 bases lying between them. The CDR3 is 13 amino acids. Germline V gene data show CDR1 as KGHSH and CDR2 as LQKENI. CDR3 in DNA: TGTGCCACCGCAGCGGAGCACTACAATGAGCAGTTCTTC. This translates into CATAAEHYNEQFF.

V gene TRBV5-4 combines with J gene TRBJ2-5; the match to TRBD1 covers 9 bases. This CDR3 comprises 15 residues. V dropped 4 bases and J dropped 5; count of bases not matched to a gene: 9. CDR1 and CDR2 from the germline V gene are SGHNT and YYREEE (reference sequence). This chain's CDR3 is CASSSGQGLRETQYF. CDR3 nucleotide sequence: TGTGCCAGCAGCAGCGGACAGGGGTTGAGGGAGACCCAGTACTTC. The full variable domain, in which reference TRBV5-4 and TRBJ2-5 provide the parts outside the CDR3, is ETGVTQSPTHLIKTRGQQVTLRCSSQSGHNTVSWYQQALGQGPQFIFQYYREEENGRGNFPPRFSGLQFPNYSSELNVNALELDDSALYLCASSSGQGLRETQYFGPGTRLLVL.

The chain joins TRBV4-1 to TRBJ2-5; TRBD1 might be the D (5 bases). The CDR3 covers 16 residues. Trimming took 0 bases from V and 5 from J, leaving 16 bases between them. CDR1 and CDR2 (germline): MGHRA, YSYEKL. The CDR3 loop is CASSQDLVGARETQYF. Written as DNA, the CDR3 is TGCGCCAGCAGCCAAGATCTTGTAGGGGCGCGGGAGACCCAGTACTTC.

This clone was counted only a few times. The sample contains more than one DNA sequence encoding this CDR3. The CDR3 region is CASSLWNYGYTF. The CDR3, as DNA: TGTGCCAGCAGTTTGTGGAACTATGGCTACACCTTC. The chain joins TRBV28 to TRBJ1-2; D not resolved. Trimming left V 3 bases short and J 2 bases short, with 4 bases between. Looked up from germline, CDR1 is MDHEN and CDR2 is SYDVKM. The CDR3 extends over 12 amino acids.

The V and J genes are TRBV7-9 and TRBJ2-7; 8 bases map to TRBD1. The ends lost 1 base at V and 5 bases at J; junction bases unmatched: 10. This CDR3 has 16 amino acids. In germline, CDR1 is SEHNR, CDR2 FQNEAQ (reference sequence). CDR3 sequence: CASSLGSGQGGHEQYF. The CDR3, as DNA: TGTGCCAGCAGCTTAGGATCCGGACAGGGTGGCCACGAGCAGTACTTC.

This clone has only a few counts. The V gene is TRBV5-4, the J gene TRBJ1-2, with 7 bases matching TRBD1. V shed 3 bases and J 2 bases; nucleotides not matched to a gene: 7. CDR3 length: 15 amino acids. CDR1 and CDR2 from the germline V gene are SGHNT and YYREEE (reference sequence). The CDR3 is CASSSEAQGNYGYTF. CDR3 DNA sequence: TGTGCCAGCAGCTCCGAAGCACAGGGGAACTATGGCTACACCTTC.

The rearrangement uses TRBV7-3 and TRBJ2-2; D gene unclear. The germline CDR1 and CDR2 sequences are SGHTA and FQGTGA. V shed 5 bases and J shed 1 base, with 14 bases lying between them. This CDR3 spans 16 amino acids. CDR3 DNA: TGTGCCAGCAGCCCCTCCGTGGCCTTGAACACCGGGGAGCTGTTTTTT. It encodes CASSPSVALNTGELFF. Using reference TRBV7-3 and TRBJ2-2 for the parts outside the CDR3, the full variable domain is GAGVSQTPSNKVTEKGKYVELRCDPISGHTALYWYRQSLGQGPEFLIYFQGTGAADDSGLPNDRFFAVRPEGSVSTLKIQRTERGDSAVYLCASSPSVALNTGELFFGEGSRLTVL.

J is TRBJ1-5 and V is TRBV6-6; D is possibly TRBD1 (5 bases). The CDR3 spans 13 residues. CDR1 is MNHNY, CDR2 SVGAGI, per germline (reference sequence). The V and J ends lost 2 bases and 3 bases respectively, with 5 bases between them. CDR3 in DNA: TGTGCCAGCAGTTACGGGGCCAATCAGCCCCAGCATTTT. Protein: CASSYGANQPQHF.

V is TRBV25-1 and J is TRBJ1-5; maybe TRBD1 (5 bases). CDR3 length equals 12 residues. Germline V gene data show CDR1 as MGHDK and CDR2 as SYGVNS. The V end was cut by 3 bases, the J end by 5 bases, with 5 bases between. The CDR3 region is CASSEGDQPQHF. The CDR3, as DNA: TGTGCCAGCAGTGAGGGGGATCAGCCCCAGCATTTT.

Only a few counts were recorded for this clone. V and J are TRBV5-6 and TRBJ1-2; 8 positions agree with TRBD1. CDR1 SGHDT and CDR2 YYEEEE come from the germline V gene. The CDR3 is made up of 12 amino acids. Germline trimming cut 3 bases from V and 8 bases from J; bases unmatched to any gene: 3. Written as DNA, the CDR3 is TGTGCCAGCAGCTGGACAGGGAGAGGCTACACCTTC. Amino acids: CASSWTGRGYTF.

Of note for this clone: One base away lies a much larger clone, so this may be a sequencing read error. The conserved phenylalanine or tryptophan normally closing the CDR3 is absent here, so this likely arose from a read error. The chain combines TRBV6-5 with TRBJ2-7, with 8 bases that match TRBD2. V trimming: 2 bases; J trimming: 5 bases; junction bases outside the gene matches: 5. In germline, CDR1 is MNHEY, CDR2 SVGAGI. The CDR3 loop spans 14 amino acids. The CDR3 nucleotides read TGTGCCAGCAGTTACGCCCGGGGGGGGGACGAGCAGTACTCC. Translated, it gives CASSYARGGDEQYS.